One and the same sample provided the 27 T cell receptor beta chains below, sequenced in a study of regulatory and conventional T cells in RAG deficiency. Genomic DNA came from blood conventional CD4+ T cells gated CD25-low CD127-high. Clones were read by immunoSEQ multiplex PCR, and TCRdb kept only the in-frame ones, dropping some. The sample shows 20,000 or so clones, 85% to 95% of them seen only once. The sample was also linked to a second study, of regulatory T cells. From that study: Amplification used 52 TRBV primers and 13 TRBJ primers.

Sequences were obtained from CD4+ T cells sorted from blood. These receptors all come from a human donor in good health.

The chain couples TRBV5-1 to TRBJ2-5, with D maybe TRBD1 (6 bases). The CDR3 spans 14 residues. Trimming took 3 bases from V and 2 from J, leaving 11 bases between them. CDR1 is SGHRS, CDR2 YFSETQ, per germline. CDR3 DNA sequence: TGCGCCAGCAGCTCCAGGACAGTACAAGAGACCCAGTACTTC. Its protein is CASSSRTVQETQYF.

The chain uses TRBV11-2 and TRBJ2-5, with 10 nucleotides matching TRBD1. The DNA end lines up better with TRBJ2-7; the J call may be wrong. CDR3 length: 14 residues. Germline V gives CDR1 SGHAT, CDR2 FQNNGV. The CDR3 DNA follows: TGTGCCAGCAGCGACAGGGGGCGAACCTACGAGCAGTACTTC. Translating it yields CASSDRGRTYEQYF.

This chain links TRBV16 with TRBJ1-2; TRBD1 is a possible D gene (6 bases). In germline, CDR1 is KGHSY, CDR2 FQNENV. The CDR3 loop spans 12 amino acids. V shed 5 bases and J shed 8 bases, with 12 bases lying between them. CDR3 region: CASSFMGAGYTF. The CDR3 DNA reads TGTGCCAGCAGCTTCATGGGGGCCGGCTACACCTTC.

The CDR3 DNA follows: TGTGCCAGCAGCTTAGTAAGGCGTCTAGGGAGGTACAATGAGCAGTTCTTC. This encodes CASSLVRRLGRYNEQFF. The rearrangement links TRBV7-9 to TRBJ2-1; D perhaps matches TRBD2 (6 bases). V dropped 1 base and J dropped 4 bases, with 17 bases sitting between them. This CDR3 comprises 17 residues. Germline loops: CDR1 SEHNR, CDR2 FQNEAQ (reference sequence).

CDR3 sequence: CASSLLHSYEQYF. CDR3 sequence (DNA): TGTGCCAGCAGCTTACTACACTCCTACGAGCAGTACTTC. The chain links TRBV7-7 to TRBJ2-7, with D uncertain. The CDR3 extends over 13 amino acids. Germline lookup yields CDR1 SSHAT and CDR2 FNYEAQ (reference sequence). V was clipped by 2 bases and J by 0 bases, with 5 bases between them.

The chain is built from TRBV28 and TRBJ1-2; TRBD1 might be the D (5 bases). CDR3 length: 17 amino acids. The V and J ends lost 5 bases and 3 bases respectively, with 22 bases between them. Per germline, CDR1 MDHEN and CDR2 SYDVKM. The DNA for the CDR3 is TGTGCCAGCAGTATAGTCCGTCCCCAGGGACGGGACTATGGCTACACCTTC. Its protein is CASSIVRPQGRDYGYTF.

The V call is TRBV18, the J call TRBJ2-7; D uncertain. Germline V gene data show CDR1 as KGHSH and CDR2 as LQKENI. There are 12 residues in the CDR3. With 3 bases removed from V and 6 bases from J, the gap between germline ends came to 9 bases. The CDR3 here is CASSPSLGEQYF. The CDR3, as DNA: TGTGCCAGCTCACCCAGCTTGGGCGAGCAGTACTTC.

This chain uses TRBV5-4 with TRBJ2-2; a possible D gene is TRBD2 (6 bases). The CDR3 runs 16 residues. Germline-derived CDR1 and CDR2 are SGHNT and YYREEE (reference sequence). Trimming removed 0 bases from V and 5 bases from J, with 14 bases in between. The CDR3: CASSLEPSVGTGELFF. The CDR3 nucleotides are TGTGCCAGCAGCTTGGAGCCTAGCGTGGGGACCGGGGAGCTGTTTTTT.

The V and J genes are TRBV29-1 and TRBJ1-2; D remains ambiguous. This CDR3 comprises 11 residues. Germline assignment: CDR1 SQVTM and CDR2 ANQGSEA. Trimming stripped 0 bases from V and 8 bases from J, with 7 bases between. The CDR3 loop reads CSVEDLPGYTF. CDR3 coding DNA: TGCAGCGTTGAAGATCTTCCCGGCTACACCTTC.

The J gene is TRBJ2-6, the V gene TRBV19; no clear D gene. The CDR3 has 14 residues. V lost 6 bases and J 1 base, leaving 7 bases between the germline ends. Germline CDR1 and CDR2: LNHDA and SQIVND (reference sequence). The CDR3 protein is CASSPRSGANVLTF. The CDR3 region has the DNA TGTGCCAGTAGCCCCCGTTCTGGGGCCAACGTCCTGACTTTC.

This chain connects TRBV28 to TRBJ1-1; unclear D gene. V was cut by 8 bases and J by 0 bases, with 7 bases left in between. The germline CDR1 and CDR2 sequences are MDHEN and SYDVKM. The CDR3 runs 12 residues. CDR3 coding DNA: TGTGCCAGCTTTAAACTGAACACTGAAGCTTTCTTT. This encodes CASFKLNTEAFF.

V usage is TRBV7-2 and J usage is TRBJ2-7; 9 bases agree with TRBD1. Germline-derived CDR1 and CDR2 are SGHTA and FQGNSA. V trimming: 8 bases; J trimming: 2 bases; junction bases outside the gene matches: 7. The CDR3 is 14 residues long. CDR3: CASGNRGHTYEQYF. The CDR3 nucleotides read TGTGCCAGCGGGAACAGGGGGCACACCTACGAGCAGTACTTC.

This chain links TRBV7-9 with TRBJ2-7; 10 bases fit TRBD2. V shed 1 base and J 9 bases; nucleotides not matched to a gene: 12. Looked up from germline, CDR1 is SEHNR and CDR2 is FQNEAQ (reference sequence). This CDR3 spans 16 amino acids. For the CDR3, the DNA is TGTGCCAGCAGCTTAGTAGCTAGCGGGAGCGCTGTAGGGCAGTACTTC. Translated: CASSLVASGSAVGQYF.

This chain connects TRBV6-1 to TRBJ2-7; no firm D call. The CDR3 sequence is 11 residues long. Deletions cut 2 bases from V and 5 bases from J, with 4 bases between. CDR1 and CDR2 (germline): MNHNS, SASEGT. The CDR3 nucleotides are TGTGCCAGCAGTGAACACCACGAGCAGTACTTC. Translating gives CASSEHHEQYF.

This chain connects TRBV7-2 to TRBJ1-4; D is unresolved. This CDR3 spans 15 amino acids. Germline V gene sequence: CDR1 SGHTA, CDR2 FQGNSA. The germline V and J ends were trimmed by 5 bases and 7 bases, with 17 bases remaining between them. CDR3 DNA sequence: TGTGCCAGCAGCCGGCGGGAGGGAGCAGCTGAAAAACTGTTTTTT. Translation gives CASSRREGAAEKLFF. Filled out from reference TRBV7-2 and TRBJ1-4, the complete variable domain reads GAGVSQSPSNKVTEKGKDVELRCDPISGHTALYWYRQSLGQGLEFLIYFQGNSAPDKSGLPSDRFSAERTGGSVSTLTIQRTQQEDSAVYLCASSRREGAAEKLFFGSGTQLSVL.

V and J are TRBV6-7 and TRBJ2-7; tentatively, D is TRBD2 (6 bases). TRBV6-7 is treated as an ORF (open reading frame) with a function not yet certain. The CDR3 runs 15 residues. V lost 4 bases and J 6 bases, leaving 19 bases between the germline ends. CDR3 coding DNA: TGTGCCAGCAGTTCCGGCGGGATAAAAGAAACCGAGCAGTACTTC. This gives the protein CASSSGGIKETEQYF.

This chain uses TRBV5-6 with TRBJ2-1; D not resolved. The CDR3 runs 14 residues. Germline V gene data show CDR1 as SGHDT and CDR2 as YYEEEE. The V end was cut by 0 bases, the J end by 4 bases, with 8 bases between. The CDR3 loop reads CASSLVNLYNEQFF. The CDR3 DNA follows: TGTGCCAGCAGCTTGGTTAACCTGTACAATGAGCAGTTCTTC.

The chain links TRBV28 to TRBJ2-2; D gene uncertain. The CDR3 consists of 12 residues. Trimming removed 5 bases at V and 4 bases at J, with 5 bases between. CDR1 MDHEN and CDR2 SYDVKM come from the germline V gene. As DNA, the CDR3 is TGTGCCAGCAGTAAGACCACCGGGGAGCTGTTTTTT. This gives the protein CASSKTTGELFF.

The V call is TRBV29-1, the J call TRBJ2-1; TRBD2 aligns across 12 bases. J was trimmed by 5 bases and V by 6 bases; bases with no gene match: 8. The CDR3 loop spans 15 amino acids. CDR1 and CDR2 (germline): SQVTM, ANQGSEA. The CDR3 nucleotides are TGCAGCGTAGAATCTAGCGGGGGGGCCCACAATGAGCAGTTCTTC. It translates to CSVESSGGAHNEQFF.

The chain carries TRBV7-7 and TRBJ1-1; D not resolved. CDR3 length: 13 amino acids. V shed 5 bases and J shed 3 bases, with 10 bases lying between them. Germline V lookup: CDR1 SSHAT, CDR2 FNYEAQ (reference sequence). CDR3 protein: CASSTTVDTEAFF. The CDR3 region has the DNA TGTGCCAGCAGCACAACGGTAGACACTGAAGCTTTCTTT.

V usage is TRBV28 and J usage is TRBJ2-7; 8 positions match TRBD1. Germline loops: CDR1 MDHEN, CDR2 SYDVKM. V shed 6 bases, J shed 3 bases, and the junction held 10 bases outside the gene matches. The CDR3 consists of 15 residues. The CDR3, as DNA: TGTGCCAGCAGCTCCATGGGACAGGACTACTACGAGCAGTACTTC. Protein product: CASSSMGQDYYEQYF.

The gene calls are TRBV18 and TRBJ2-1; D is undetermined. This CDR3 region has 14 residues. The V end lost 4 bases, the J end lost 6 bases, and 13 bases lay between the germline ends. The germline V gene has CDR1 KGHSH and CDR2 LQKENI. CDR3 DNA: TGTGCCAGCTCACTTGGCAAGAGGTCCAATGAGCAGTTCTTC. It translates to CASSLGKRSNEQFF. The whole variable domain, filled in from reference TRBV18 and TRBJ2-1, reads NAGVMQNPRHLVRRRGQEARLRCSPMKGHSHVYWYRQLPEEGLKFMVYLQKENIIDESGMPKERFSAEFPKEGPSILRIQQVVRGDSAAYFCASSLGKRSNEQFFGPGTRLTVL.

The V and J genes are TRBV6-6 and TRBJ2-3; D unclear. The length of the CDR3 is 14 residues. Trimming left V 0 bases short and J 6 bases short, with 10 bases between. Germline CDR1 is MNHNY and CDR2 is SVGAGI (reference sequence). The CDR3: CASSYSTPADTQYF. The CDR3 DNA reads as TGTGCCAGCAGTTACTCGACTCCGGCGGATACGCAGTATTTT.

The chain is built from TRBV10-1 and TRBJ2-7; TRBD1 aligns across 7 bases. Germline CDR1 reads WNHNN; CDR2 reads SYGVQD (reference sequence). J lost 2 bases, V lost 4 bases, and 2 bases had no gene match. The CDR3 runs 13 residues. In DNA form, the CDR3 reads TGCGCCAGCAGTGCCCAGGGGGCCTACGAGCAGTACTTC. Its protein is CASSAQGAYEQYF.

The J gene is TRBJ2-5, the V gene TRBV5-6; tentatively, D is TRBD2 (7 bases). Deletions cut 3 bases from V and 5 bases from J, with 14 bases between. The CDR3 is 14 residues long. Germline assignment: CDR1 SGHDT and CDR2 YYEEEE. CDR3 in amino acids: CASSYAGRGETQYF. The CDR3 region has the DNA TGTGCCAGCAGCTACGCAGGGAGGGGGGAGACCCAGTACTTC.

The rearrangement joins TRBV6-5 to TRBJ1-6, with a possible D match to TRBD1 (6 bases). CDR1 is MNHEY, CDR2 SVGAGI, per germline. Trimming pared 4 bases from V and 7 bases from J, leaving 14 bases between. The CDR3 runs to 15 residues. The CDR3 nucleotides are TGTGCCAGCAGTTCACAGGGTCGGGGGAATTCACCCCTCCACTTT. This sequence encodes CASSSQGRGNSPLHF.

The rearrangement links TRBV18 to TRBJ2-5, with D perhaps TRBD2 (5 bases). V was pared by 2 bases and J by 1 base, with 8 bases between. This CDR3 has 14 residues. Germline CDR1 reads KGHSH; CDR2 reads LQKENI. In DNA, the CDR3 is TGTGCCAGCTCACCAGGACTGTCCCAAGAGACCCAGTACTTC. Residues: CASSPGLSQETQYF.